A few counts support the clone carrying this T cell receptor beta chain. As yet, its antigen is unknown. A read error may account for a junction end that differs from germline. Sorted cells reached over 95% purity in every population. This sample is drawn from a study of beta chain features in type 1 diabetes. The sequenced template was cDNA made from the entire isolated RNA. Sequencing was performed with immunoSEQ multiplex PCR; in TCRdb, only in-frame clones are kept and a portion is missing. The data contain 600,000 to 650,000 clones, about 16% of them singletons. Findings and limits, study-wide: A moderate, significant TCRB CDR3 shortening appeared in type 1 diabetes across four CD4+ subsets.

This sequence was found in a man aged 18 to 35 in good health. Material for sequencing was naive CD4+ T cells from blood.

The CDR3 DNA sequence: TGTGCCAGCAGTTTACAGAGGGACAGGGAAGTTCTCTTC. Amino acids: CASSLQRDREVLF. The chain has TRBV28 and TRBJ2-7, with 9 bases lining up with TRBD1. The CDR3 totals 13 residues. Germline-derived CDR1 and CDR2 are MDHEN and SYDVKM. The variable domain in full, completed from reference TRBV28 and TRBJ2-7, reads DVKVTQSSRYLVKRTGEKVFLECVQDMDHENMFWYRQDPGLGLRLIYFSYDVKMKEKGDIPEGYSVSREKKERFSLILESASTNQTSMYLCASSLQRDREVLFGPGTRLTVT.